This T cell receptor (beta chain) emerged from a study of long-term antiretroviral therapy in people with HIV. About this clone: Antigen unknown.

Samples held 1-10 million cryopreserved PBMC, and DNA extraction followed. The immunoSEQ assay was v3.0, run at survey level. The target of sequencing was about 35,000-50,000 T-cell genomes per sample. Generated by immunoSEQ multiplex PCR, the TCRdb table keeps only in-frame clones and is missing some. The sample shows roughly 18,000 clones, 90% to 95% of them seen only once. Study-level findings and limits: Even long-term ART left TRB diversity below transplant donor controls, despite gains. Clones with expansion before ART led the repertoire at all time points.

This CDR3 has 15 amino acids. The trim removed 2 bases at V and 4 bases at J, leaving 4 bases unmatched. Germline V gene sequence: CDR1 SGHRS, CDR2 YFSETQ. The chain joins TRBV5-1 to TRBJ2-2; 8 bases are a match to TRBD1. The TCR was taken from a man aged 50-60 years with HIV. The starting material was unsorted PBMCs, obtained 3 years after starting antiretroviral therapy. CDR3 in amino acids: CASSLTGGGTGELFF. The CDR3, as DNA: TGCGCCAGCAGCTTAACAGGGGGTGGCACCGGGGAGCTGTTTTTT.